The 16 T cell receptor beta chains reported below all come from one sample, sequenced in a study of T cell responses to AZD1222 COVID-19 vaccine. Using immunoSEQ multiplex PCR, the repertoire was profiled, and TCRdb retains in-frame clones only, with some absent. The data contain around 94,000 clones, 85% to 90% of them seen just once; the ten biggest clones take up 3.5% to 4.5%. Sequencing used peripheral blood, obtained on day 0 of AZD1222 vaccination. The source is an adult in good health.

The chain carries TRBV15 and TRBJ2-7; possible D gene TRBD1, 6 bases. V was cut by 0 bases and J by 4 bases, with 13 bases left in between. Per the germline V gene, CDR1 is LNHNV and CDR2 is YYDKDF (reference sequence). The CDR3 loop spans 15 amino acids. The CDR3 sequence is CATSRDREGGYEQYF. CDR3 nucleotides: TGTGCCACCAGCAGAGATCGTGAAGGGGGATACGAGCAGTACTTC.

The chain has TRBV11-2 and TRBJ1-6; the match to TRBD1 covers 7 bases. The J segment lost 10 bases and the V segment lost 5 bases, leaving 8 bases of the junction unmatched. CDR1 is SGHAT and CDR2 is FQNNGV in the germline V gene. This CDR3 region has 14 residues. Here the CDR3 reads CASSRRGGLSPLHF. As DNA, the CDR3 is TGTGCCAGCAGCCGGCGAGGGGGCTTATCACCCCTCCACTTT.

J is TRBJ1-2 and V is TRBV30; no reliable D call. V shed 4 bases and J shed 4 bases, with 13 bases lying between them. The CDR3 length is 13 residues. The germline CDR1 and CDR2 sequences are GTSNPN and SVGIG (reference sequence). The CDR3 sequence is CAWKDWMTYGYTF. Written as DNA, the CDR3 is TGTGCCTGGAAAGACTGGATGACCTATGGCTACACCTTC.

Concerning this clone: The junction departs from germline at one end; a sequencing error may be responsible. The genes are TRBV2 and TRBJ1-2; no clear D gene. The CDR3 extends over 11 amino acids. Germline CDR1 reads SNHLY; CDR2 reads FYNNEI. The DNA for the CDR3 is TGTGCCAGCAGGGAAGTTAATGGCTACACCTTC. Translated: CASREVNGYTF.

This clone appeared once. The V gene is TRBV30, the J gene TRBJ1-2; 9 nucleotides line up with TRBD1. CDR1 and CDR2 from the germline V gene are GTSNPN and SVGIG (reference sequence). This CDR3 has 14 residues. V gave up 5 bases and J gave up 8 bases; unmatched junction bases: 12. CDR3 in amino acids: CAWGTGMDSRGYTF. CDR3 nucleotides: TGTGCCTGGGGGACAGGGATGGACTCACGGGGCTACACCTTC.

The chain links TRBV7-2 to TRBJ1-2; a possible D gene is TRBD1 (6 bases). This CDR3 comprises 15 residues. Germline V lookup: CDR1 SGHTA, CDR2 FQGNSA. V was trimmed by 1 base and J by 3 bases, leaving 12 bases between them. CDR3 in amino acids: CASSLDFSGDYGYTF. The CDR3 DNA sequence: TGTGCCAGCAGCTTAGACTTCTCAGGGGACTATGGCTACACCTTC.

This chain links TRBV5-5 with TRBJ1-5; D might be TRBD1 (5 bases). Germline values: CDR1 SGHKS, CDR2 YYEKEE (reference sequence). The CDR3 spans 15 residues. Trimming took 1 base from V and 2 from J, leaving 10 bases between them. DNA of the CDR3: TGTGCCAGCAGCTTGCCCGGGGCGGGCAATCAGCCCCAGCATTTT. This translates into CASSLPGAGNQPQHF.

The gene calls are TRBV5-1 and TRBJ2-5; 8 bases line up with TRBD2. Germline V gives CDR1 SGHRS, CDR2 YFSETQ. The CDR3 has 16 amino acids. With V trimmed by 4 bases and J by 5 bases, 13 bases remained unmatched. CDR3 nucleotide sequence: TGCGCCAGCAGCCCTGGGGGAGCGGGGGCCCGGGAGACCCAGTACTTC. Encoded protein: CASSPGGAGARETQYF. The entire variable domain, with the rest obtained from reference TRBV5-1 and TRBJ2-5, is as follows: KAGVTQTPRYLIKTRGQQVTLSCSPISGHRSVSWYQQTPGQGLQFLFEYFSETQRNKGNFPGRFSGRQFSNSRSEMNVSTLELGDSALYLCASSPGGAGARETQYFGPGTRLLVL.

CDR3 bases: TGTGCCAGCAGCTCCGTAGGGGGGTACTATGGCTACACCTTC. Amino acids: CASSSVGGYYGYTF. The rearrangement uses TRBV7-8 and TRBJ1-2; TRBD1 might be the D (6 bases). V was trimmed by 4 bases and J by 3 bases, leaving 12 bases between them. The CDR3 loop spans 14 amino acids. Germline CDR1 and CDR2: SGHVS and FQNEAQ.

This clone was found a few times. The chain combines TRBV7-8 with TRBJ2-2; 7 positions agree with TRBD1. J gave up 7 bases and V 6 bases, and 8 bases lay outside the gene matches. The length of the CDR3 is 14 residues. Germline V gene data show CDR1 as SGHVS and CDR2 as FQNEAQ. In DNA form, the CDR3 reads TGTGCCAGCAGATGGGACAGAACGGTCGGGGAGCTGTTTTTT. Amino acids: CASRWDRTVGELFF.

CDR3 sequence (DNA): TGTGCCAGCAGCCCCCCGGGACTAAAGACGCAGTATTTT. Translation gives CASSPPGLKTQYF. The chain couples TRBV7-2 to TRBJ2-3; 7 nucleotides agree with TRBD2. CDR1 SGHTA and CDR2 FQGNSA come from the germline V gene. Germline trimming cut 5 bases from V and 9 bases from J; bases unmatched to any gene: 8. The CDR3 has 13 residues.

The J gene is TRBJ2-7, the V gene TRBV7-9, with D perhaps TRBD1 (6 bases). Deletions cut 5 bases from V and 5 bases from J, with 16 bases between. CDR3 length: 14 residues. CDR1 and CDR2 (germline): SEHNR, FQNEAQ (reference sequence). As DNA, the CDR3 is TGTGCCAGCAGCCCAAACCCACAGGGAAACGAGCAGTACTTC. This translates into CASSPNPQGNEQYF.

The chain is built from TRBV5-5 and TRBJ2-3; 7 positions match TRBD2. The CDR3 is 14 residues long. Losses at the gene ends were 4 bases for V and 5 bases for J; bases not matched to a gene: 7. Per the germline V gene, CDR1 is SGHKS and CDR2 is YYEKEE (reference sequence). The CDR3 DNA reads TGTGCCAGCAGCGTTAGCGGGTGGGGAGATACGCAGTATTTT. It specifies CASSVSGWGDTQYF.

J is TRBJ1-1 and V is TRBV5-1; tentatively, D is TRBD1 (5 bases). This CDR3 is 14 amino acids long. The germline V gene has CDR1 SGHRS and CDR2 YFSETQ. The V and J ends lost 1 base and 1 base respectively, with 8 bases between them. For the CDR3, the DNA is TGCGCCAGCAGCTTGCAGGGACCGAACACTGAAGCTTTCTTT. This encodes CASSLQGPNTEAFF.

The CDR3 DNA reads as TGTGCCAGCGGCTACTCCGGGACAGGGGGGCAAGCTTTCTTT. It translates to CASGYSGTGGQAFF. The chain couples TRBV21-1 to TRBJ1-1; TRBD1 is taken as the D call from the table, unchecked against the DNA. TRBV21-1 has pseudogene status. The CDR3 covers 14 residues.

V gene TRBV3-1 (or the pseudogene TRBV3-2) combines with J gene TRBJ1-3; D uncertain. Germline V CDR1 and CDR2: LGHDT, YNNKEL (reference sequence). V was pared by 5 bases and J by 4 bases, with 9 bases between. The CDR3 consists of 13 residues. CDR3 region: CASSIFSGNTIYF. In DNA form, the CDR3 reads TGTGCCAGCAGCATTTTCAGCGGAAACACCATATATTTT.